This TCR beta chain was profiled in a study of identifying expanded T cells in peripheral blood. Produced via immunoSEQ multiplex PCR; TCRdb's table is partial and in-frame only. This table has 100,000 or so clones, around 89% appearing once. J was trimmed by 10 bases and V by 6 bases; bases with no gene match: 19. CDR3 size: 16 residues. Germline V gene sequence: CDR1 MNHEY, CDR2 SMNVEV (reference sequence). The sample taken for sequencing was blood. The chain uses TRBV27 and TRBJ1-2; 8 bases line up with TRBD1. The receptor's source is a person between 18 and 69 years old in good health. The CDR3 reads CASRATQGGPMGDYTF. The CDR3 DNA sequence: TGTGCCAGCAGGGCAACACAGGGGGGACCTATGGGCGACTACACCTTC.